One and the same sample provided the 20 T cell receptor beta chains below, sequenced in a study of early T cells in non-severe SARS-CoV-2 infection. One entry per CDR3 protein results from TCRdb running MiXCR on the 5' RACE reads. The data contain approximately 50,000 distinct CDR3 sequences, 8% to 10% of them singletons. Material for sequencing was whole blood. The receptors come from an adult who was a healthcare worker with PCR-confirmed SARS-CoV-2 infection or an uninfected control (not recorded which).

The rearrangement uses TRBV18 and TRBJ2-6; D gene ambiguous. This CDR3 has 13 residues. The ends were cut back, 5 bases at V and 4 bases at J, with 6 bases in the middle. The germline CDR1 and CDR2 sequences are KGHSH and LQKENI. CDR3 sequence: CASSGSGANVLTF. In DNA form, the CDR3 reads TGTGCCAGCTCAGGCTCCGGGGCCAACGTCCTGACTTTC.

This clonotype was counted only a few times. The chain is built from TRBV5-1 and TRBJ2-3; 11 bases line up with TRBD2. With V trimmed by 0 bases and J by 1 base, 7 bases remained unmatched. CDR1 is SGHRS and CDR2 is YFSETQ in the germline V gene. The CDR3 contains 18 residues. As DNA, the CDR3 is TGCGCCAGCAGCTTGGGTCTAGCGGGGGGCTCCGGCACAGATACGCAGTATTTT. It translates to CASSLGLAGGSGTDTQYF.

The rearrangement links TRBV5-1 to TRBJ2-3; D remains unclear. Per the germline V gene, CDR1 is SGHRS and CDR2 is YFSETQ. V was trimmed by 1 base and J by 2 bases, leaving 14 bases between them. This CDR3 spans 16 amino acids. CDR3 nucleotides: TGCGCCAGCAGCTTGCAGGCAAATACCTACACAGATACGCAGTATTTT. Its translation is CASSLQANTYTDTQYF.

CDR3 sequence: CASSLGYGTDTQYF. The CDR3 DNA is TGTGCCAGCAGTTTAGGGTACGGCACAGATACGCAGTATTTT. The rearrangement uses TRBV12-3 or TRBV12-4 and TRBJ2-3; no definite D call. The CDR3 totals 14 residues. Between the trimmed V and J ends, which lost 1 base and 1 base, there was a span of 6 bases.

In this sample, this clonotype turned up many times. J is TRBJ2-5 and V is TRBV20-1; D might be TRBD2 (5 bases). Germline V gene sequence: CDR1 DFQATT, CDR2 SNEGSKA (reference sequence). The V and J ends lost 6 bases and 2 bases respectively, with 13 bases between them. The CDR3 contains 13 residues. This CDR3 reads CSAEETGQETQYF. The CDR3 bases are TGCAGTGCAGAAGAGACGGGACAAGAGACCCAGTACTTC.

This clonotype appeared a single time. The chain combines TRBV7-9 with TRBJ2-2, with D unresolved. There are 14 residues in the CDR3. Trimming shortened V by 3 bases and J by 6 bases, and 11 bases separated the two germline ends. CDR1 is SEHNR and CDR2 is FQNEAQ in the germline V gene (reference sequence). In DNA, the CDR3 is TGTGCCAGCAGCTTCCGCCGGCCGGCCGGGGAGCTGTTTTTT. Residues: CASSFRRPAGELFF.

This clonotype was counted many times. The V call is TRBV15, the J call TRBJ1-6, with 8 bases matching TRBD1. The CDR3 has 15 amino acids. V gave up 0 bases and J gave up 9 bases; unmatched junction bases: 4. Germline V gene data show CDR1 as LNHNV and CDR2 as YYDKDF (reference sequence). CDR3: CATSRDGQGASPLHF. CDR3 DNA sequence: TGTGCCACCAGCAGAGATGGGCAGGGGGCTTCACCCCTCCACTTT.

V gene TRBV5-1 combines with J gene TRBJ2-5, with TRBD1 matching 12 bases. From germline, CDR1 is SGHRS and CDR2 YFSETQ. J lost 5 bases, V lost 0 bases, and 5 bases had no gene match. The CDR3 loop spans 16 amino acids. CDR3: CASSLAGTGGRETQYF. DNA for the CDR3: TGCGCCAGCAGCTTGGCGGGGACAGGGGGCCGGGAGACCCAGTACTTC.

The CDR3 region has the DNA TGTGCCAGCAAGGCGGCCTCCACGCTTTCCCTTAGGAATTCACCCCTCCACTTT. Protein: CASKAASTLSLRNSPLHF. The rearrangement uses TRBV27 and TRBJ1-6; no reliable D call. Trimming cost V 7 bases and J 7 bases, with 26 bases left between them. The CDR3 is made up of 18 amino acids. Germline CDR1 reads MNHEY; CDR2 reads SMNVEV (reference sequence).

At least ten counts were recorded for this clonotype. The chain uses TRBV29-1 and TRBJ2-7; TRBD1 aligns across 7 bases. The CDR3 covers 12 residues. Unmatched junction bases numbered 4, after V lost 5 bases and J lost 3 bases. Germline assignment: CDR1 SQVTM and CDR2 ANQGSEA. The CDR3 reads CSVWDSLYEQYF. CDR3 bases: TGCAGCGTTTGGGACAGCCTCTACGAGCAGTACTTC.

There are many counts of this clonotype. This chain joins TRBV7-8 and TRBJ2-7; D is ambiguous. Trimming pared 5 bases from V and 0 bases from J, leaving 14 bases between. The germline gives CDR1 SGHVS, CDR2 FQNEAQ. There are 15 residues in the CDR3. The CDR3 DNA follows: TGTGCCAGCAGCCCGTACCCCTACTCCTCCTACGAGCAGTACTTC. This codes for CASSPYPYSSYEQYF. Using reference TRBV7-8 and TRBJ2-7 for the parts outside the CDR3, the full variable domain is GAGVSQSPRYKVAKRGQDVALRCDPISGHVSLFWYQQALGQGPEFLTYFQNEAQLDKSGLPSDRFFAERPEGSVSTLKIQRTQQEDSAVYLCASSPYPYSSYEQYFGPGTRLTVT.

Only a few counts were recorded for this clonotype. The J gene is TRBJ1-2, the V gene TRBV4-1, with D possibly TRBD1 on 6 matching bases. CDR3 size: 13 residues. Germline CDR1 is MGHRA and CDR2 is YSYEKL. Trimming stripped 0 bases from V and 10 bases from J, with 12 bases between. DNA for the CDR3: TGCGCCAGCAGCCAAGATCCCAGGACAGACTACACCTTC. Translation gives CASSQDPRTDYTF.

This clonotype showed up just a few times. DNA of the CDR3: TGCGCCAGCACTCTTTCCCGGGGGGCTAACGAGCAGTACTTC. It translates to CASTLSRGANEQYF. The V and J genes are TRBV10-2 and TRBJ2-7, with D tentatively TRBD2 (7 bases). Germline V CDR1 and CDR2: WSHSY, SAAADI. V was pared by 7 bases and J by 5 bases, with 18 bases between. This CDR3 has 14 residues.

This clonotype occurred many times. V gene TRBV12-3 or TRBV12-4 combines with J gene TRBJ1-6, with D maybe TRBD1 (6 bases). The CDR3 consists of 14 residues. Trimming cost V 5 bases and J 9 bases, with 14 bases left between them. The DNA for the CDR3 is TGTGCCAGCAGTGCCGACAGGTCTCGTTCACCCCTCCACTTT. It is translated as CASSADRSRSPLHF.

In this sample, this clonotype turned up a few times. The CDR3 DNA is TGTGCCAGCAGCCAGGGACAGGGGGCTAGGAATGAGCAGTTCTTC. Translating gives CASSQGQGARNEQFF. The chain uses TRBV11-2 and TRBJ2-1; 12 bases map to TRBD1. This CDR3 comprises 15 residues. With V trimmed by 5 bases and J by 7 bases, 6 bases remained unmatched. The germline CDR1 and CDR2 sequences are SGHAT and FQNNGV.

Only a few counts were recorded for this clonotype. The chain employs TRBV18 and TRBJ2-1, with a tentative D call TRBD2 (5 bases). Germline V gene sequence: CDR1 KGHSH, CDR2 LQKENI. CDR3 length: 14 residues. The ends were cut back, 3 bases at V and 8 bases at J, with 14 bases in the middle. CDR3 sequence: CASSPSRTGDEQFF. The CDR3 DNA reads TGTGCCAGCTCACCTTCTCGTACCGGGGATGAGCAGTTCTTC.

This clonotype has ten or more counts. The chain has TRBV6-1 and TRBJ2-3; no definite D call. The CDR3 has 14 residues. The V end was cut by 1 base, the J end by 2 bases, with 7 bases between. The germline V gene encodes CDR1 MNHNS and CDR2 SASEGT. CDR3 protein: CASSEDRSTDTQYF. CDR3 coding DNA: TGTGCCAGCAGTGAAGACAGATCCACAGATACGCAGTATTTT.

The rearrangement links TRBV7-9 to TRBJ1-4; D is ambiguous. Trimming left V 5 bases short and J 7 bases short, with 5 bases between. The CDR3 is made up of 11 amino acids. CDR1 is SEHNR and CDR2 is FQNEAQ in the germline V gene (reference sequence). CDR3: CASSTGEKLFF. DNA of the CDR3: TGTGCCAGCAGCACTGGTGAAAAACTGTTTTTT.

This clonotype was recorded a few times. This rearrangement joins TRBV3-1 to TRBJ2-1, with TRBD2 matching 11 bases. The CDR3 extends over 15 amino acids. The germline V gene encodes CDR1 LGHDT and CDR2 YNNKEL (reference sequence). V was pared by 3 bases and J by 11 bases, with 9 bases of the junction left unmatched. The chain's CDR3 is CASSQPTSGIYKQFF. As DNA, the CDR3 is TGTGCCAGCAGCCAGCCGACTAGCGGGATATATAAGCAGTTCTTC.

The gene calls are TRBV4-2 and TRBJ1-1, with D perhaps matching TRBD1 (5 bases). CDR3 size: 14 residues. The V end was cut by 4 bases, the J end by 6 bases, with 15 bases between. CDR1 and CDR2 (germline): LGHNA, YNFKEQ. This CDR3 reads CASSPGLGSSEAFF. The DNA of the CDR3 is TGTGCCAGCAGCCCAGGGCTTGGGTCCTCTGAAGCTTTCTTT.